Below, 10 T cell receptor beta chains from the same sample are listed, as sequenced in a study of blood T cell repertoires in COVID-19 (dated by TCRdb to the early 2020s). The library came from the immunoSEQ multiplex PCR assay. Not all clones reach the TCRdb copy of this immuneACCESS table, which keeps in-frame sequences only. Checked studies attribute under half of the gap to unresolved V genes and leave the rest unexplained. Across this sample there are about 70,000 clones, with 65% to 90% seen only once. The ten most abundant clones make up around 3% of the sample. Specimen: peripheral blood. The receptors stem from a man older than 75 with acute or convalescent COVID-19.

This clone was detected only once. This same CDR3 is encoded by further DNA sequences in the sample. The rearrangement uses TRBV10-1 and TRBJ2-3; TRBD1 agrees at 9 bases. CDR3 length equals 13 residues. CDR1 and CDR2 (germline): WNHNN, SYGVQD (reference sequence). The V segment lost 6 bases and the J segment 4 bases; nucleotides outside the gene matches: 2. The CDR3 DNA reads as TGCGCCAGCAGGGGACAGGGCTCAGATACGCAGTATTTT. It specifies CASRGQGSDTQYF.

This sequence joins TRBV14 and TRBJ2-3; D is possibly TRBD2 (5 bases). The CDR3 loop spans 13 amino acids. The V gene lost 4 bases and the J gene lost 0 bases, with 5 bases spanning the gap. Per the germline V gene, CDR1 is SGHDN and CDR2 is FVKESK. The CDR3 nucleotides are TGTGCCAGCAGCCGGACTAGCACAGATACGCAGTATTTT. Amino acids: CASSRTSTDTQYF. The whole variable domain, remainder taken from reference TRBV14 and TRBJ2-3, is EAGVTQFPSHSVIEKGQTVTLRCDPISGHDNLYWYRRVMGKEIKFLLHFVKESKQDESGMPNNRFLAERTGGTYSTLKVQPAELEDSGVYFCASSRTSTDTQYFGPGTRLTVL.

This sequence joins TRBV28 and TRBJ1-5, with no clear D. Germline CDR1 and CDR2: MDHEN and SYDVKM. The CDR3 covers 14 residues. Between the trimmed V and J ends, which lost 3 bases and 5 bases, there was a span of 11 bases. The CDR3 loop reads CASSFSRTYQPQHF. CDR3 nucleotides: TGTGCCAGCAGTTTTTCCAGAACCTATCAGCCCCAGCATTTT. The full variable domain, its missing parts supplied by reference TRBV28 and TRBJ1-5, is DVKVTQSSRYLVKRTGEKVFLECVQDMDHENMFWYRQDPGLGLRLIYFSYDVKMKEKGDIPEGYSVSREKKERFSLILESASTNQTSMYLCASSFSRTYQPQHFGDGTRLSIL.

Turning to this clone: Other nucleotide sequences in the sample specify the same CDR3. The V gene is TRBV20-1, the J gene TRBJ2-7; D not certain. The V gene's germline CDR1 is DFQATT and CDR2 SNEGSKA (reference sequence). The CDR3 consists of 11 residues. The V gene lost 4 bases and the J gene lost 5 bases, with 9 bases spanning the gap. The CDR3 here is CSATSGHEQYF. CDR3 DNA: TGCAGTGCTACCAGTGGGCACGAGCAGTACTTC.

The rearrangement uses TRBV18 and TRBJ2-2; D is possibly TRBD1 (7 bases). The CDR3 contains 15 residues. Trimming took 2 bases from V and 4 from J, leaving 11 bases between them. CDR1 and CDR2 from the germline V gene are KGHSH and LQKENI. Here the CDR3 reads CASSPARGVTGELFF. The CDR3 DNA follows: TGTGCCAGCTCACCAGCCAGGGGGGTCACCGGGGAGCTGTTTTTT.

The V and J genes are TRBV2 and TRBJ1-1; D possibly corresponds to TRBD1 (5 bases). From germline, CDR1 is SNHLY and CDR2 FYNNEI. Trimming took 6 bases from V and 5 from J, leaving 10 bases between them. CDR3 length: 12 residues. The CDR3 loop reads CASRGHWTEAFF. Written as DNA, the CDR3 is TGTGCCAGCAGGGGGCATTGGACTGAAGCTTTCTTT.

The V call is TRBV5-6, the J call TRBJ1-4; D is unclear. This CDR3 comprises 15 residues. Germline V gives CDR1 SGHDT, CDR2 YYEEEE. V lost 2 bases and J 8 bases, leaving 16 bases between the germline ends. This CDR3 reads CASSLTLLGAEKLFF. CDR3 sequence (DNA): TGTGCCAGCAGCTTAACTTTGTTGGGAGCGGAAAAACTGTTTTTT.

The rearrangement links TRBV6-5 to TRBJ1-2; possible D gene TRBD1, 6 bases. The CDR3 consists of 12 residues. Trimming cost V 4 bases and J 8 bases, with 11 bases left between them. Germline V lookup: CDR1 MNHEY, CDR2 SVGAGI. The CDR3 sequence is CASSSRGGGYTF. CDR3 DNA: TGTGCCAGCAGTTCCAGGGGTGGGGGCTACACCTTC.

The chain carries TRBV24-1 and TRBJ1-2, with D possibly being TRBD1 (5 bases). The V gene lost 4 bases and the J gene lost 0 bases, with 14 bases spanning the gap. The CDR3 is made up of 16 amino acids. In germline, CDR1 is KGHDR, CDR2 SFDVKD. Here the CDR3 DNA reads TGTGCCACCAGTGAAGGAGGGGCCGCCTCTAACTATGGCTACACCTTC. Amino acids: CATSEGGAASNYGYTF.

This chain links TRBV11-3 with TRBJ1-1, with D perhaps matching TRBD1 (5 bases). V dropped 6 bases and J dropped 10 bases, with 18 bases sitting between them. The CDR3 has 13 amino acids. CDR1 SGHNT and CDR2 YENEEA come from the germline V gene. The CDR3 region is CASRAGGSSGAFF. The DNA for the CDR3 is TGTGCCAGCAGAGCGGGGGGGTCTTCGGGAGCTTTCTTT. Complete variable domain (other parts from reference TRBV11-3 and TRBJ1-1): EAGVVQSPRYKIIEKKQPVAFWCNPISGHNTLYWYLQNLGQGPELLIRYENEEAVDDSQLPKDRFSAERLKGVDSTLKIQPAELGDSAVYLCASRAGGSSGAFFGQGTRLTVV.